One and the same sample provided the 17 T cell receptor beta chains below, sequenced in a study of CD8+ T cells in alopecia areata. In each case, RNA was isolated and then reverse transcribed into cDNA as the sequencing template. Libraries were prepared by immunoSEQ multiplex PCR; TCRdb keeps only in-frame clonotypes and omits some of them. The sample presents some 110,000 clones, none singletons. The sample was lesional skin. The receptors derive from a C3H/HeJ mouse with alopecia areata. MHC haplotype: H2-k.

At least ten counts were recorded for this clone. Gene names are the mouse ones. The read terminates 4 residues ahead of where the CDR3 ends, so the germline J gene completes it. V gene TRBV13-3 combines with J gene TRBJ2-7, with D perhaps TRBD2 (6 bases). Germline loops: CDR1 NNHDY, CDR2 SYVADS. The length of the CDR3 is 14 residues. The covered CDR3 bases are TGTGCCAGCAGTGATGCAAACTGGGATTAT. Translating it yields CASSDANWDY. The full CDR3 reads CASSDANWDYEQYF.

Notes on this clone: The gene names given are mouse names. Read data end 4 residues before the CDR3 end; the end is taken from the germline J gene. This chain links TRBV13-3 with TRBJ2-7, with D possibly matching TRBD1 (5 bases). CDR3 length: 15 residues. Germline assignment: CDR1 NNHDY and CDR2 SYVADS. V lost 1 base and J 0 bases, leaving 11 bases between the germline ends. The DNA read from the CDR3 is TGTGCCAGCAGTGATCAGGACAAGACCTCCTAT. Its translation is CASSDQDKTSY. The complete CDR3 protein is CASSDQDKTSYEQYF.

In this sample, this clone turned up a few times. The germline and genes are mouse ones. The read comes to an end 4 residues before the CDR3 does, leaving the germline J gene to fill in the end. J is TRBJ1-2 and V is TRBV13-1; D perhaps matches TRBD1 (5 bases). This CDR3 region has 15 residues. Germline V gene sequence: CDR1 NSHNY, CDR2 SYGAGN. V lost 0 bases, J lost 4 bases, and 13 bases lay in between. Incomplete CDR3 DNA: TGTGCCAGCAGTGATGCGGGGGGTTCAAGCTCC. Its protein is CASSDAGGSSS. The whole CDR3 reads CASSDAGGSSSDYTF.

A word on this clone: All gene names here are mouse names. The read ends 4 residues shy of where the CDR3 ends; the end is completed using the germline J gene. The chain carries TRBV17 and TRBJ2-1; maybe TRBD1 (6 bases). The V and J ends lost 1 base and 6 bases respectively, with 10 bases between them. The CDR3 totals 14 residues. Germline lookup yields CDR1 MNHDT and CDR2 YYDKIL. Partial CDR3 DNA: TGTGCTAGCAGTAGAGCTCAGGGGATTGCT. It yields the protein CASSRAQGIA. From start to end, the CDR3 is CASSRAQGIAEQFF.

There are many counts of this clone. Genes here carry mouse names. The read gets to within 4 residues of the CDR3 end, and the germline J gene fills in the rest. The chain couples TRBV13-3 to TRBJ2-3; 9 positions match TRBD1. The CDR3 is 17 residues long. The germline CDR1 and CDR2 sequences are NNHDY and SYVADS. V lost 4 bases and J lost 2; bases outside the gene matches: 11. CDR3 sequence reads: CASSLLHRGRVAETLYF. The CDR3 DNA, read in part, is TGTGCCAGCAGTCTCCTCCACAGGGGGCGCGTTGCAGAA.

To note about this clone: Germline and genes: mouse. The DNA ends 4 residues before the CDR3 does, and the rest of the CDR3 is filled in from the germline J gene. Different DNA sequences within this sample yield the same CDR3. The chain carries TRBV29 and TRBJ2-3; 10 bases are shared with TRBD2. Germline lookup yields CDR1 MSHET and CDR2 SYDVDS. The CDR3 extends over 15 amino acids. J was trimmed by 3 bases and V by 3 bases; bases with no gene match: 3. The CDR3 loop is CASSLSWGGAETLYF. The part of the CDR3 DNA that was read is TGTGCTAGCAGTTTGTCCTGGGGGGGCGCAGAA.

This clone has a handful of counts. The germline and genes are mouse ones. The CDR3 end falls 4 residues outside the read, so it is completed with the germline J gene. This chain uses TRBV1 with TRBJ1-4; the D gene is possibly TRBD1 (6 bases). Germline-derived CDR1 and CDR2 are NSQYPW and LRSPGD (reference sequence). The CDR3 length is 17 residues. The V and J ends lost 0 bases and 4 bases respectively, with 15 bases between them. Incomplete CDR3 DNA: TGCACCTGCAGTGCAGATCTGGGGGGCTGGGGCAACGAA. As protein: CTCSADLGGWGNE. The entire CDR3 is CTCSADLGGWGNERLFF.

This clone was observed a handful of times. Mouse gene names and germline throughout. The CDR3 extends 4 residues past the end of the read, so its final part is completed from the germline J gene. The gene calls are TRBV13-3 and TRBJ2-3; 11 nucleotides agree with TRBD2. Germline values: CDR1 NNHDY, CDR2 SYVADS. This CDR3 comprises 16 residues. J lost 0 bases, V lost 2 bases, and 2 bases had no gene match. CDR3 residues: CASSEGLGGSAETLYF. CDR3 DNA (partial): TGTGCCAGCAGTGAAGGACTGGGGGGTAGTGCAGAA.

This clone has a handful of counts. These gene names are mouse names. The CDR3 end lies 4 residues beyond the end of the read and is filled in from the germline J gene. This chain joins TRBV17 and TRBJ1-1; D unresolved. Trimming took 0 bases from V and 1 from J, leaving 6 bases between them. The CDR3 length is 14 residues. Looked up from germline, CDR1 is MNHDT and CDR2 is YYDKIL. Partial CDR3 DNA: TGTGCTAGCAGTAGAGATGGGTTAAACACA. It specifies CASSRDGLNT. The complete CDR3 sequence is CASSRDGLNTEVFF.

This clone showed up just a few times. Mouse gene names apply. The CDR3 end lies 4 residues beyond the end of the read and is filled in from the germline J gene. V and J are TRBV13-2 and TRBJ2-3; 8 nucleotides match TRBD2. The CDR3 loop spans 16 amino acids. The germline CDR1 and CDR2 sequences are NNHNN and SYGAGS (reference sequence). The trim removed 3 bases at V and 2 bases at J, leaving 8 bases unmatched. Incomplete CDR3 DNA: TGTGCCAGCGGTGGACAACTGGGGGTTTCTGCAGAA. Amino acid sequence: CASGGQLGVSAE. The CDR3 as a whole reads CASGGQLGVSAETLYF.

Concerning this clone: Genes and germline are mouse. The DNA ends 4 residues before the CDR3 does, and the rest of the CDR3 is filled in from the germline J gene. The rearrangement uses TRBV13-1 and TRBJ2-4, with 8 bases fitting TRBD1. Trimming cost V 1 base and J 0 bases; bases outside gene matches: 1. The CDR3 sequence is 15 residues long. CDR1 NSHNY and CDR2 SYGAGN come from the germline V gene. The CDR3 sequence: CASSDRTGSQNTLYF. Incomplete CDR3 DNA: TGTGCCAGCAGTGATCGGACAGGGAGTCAAAAC.

This clone appeared a few times. At residue 13, the translated DNA and the protein in TCRdb do not agree; the protein given here is derived from the DNA. Gene names refer to mouse genes. Read data end 3 residues before the CDR3 end; the end is taken from the germline J gene. The V gene is TRBV1, the J gene TRBJ1-3; perhaps TRBD1 as D (6 bases). V lost 5 bases and J lost 0, with 14 bases in between. CDR1 is NSQYPW and CDR2 is LRSPGD in the germline V gene (reference sequence). The CDR3 totals 16 residues. The CDR3 loop reads CTCSTPGHPSGNTLYF. The sequenced CDR3 bases are TGCACCTGCAGTACTCCGGGACACCCTTCTGGAAATACG. The full variable domain, completed using reference TRBV1 and TRBJ1-3, is VTLLEQNPRWRLVPRGQAVNLRCILKNSQYPWMSWYQQDLQKQLQWLFTLRSPGDKEVKSLPGADYLATRVTDTELRLQVANMSQGRTLYCTCSTPGHPSGNTLYFGEGSRLIVV.

Note on this clone: Mouse germline and gene names are used. Coverage ceases 4 residues before the CDR3 finishes, and the germline J gene fills in the end. V is TRBV1 and J is TRBJ1-1, with D perhaps TRBD1 (5 bases). The length of the CDR3 is 14 residues. In germline, CDR1 is NSQYPW, CDR2 LRSPGD (reference sequence). CDR3 sequence reads: CTCSAVLGGGEVFF. The CDR3 bases that were read are TGCACCTGCAGTGCAGTGCTGGGGGGTGGA.

On this clone: Any gene name here is a mouse gene name. The read halts 4 residues ahead of the CDR3 end, with the missing end drawn from the germline J gene. The rearrangement uses TRBV13-3 and TRBJ2-5; 8 bases are shared with TRBD1. CDR3 length: 14 residues. CDR1 and CDR2 (germline): NNHDY, SYVADS. The DNA read from the CDR3 is TGTGCCAGCAATTCGGTACAGGGGGAAGAC. Translation: CASNSVQGED. The full CDR3 reads CASNSVQGEDTQYF.

A note on this clone: The genes and germline here are from mouse. The read ends 4 residues shy of where the CDR3 ends; the end is completed using the germline J gene. This sequence joins TRBV13-3 and TRBJ1-4; TRBD1 matches at 7 bases. Germline V lookup: CDR1 NNHDY, CDR2 SYVADS. The CDR3 runs 14 residues. J gave up 0 bases and V 6 bases, and 2 bases lay outside the gene matches. CDR3 DNA, as far as it was read: TGTGCCAGCATGGGACAGCTTTCCAACGAA. Amino acids: CASMGQLSNE. The CDR3 in full is CASMGQLSNERLFF.

A remark on this clone: Gene names and germline refer to mouse. CDR3 in amino acids: CASSDHWGGERQNTLYF. The CDR3 DNA, read in part, is TGTGCCAGCAGTGACCACTGGGGGGGAGAAAGACAAAAC. The chain carries TRBV13-3 and TRBJ2-4; 10 bases match TRBD2. The read stops 4 residues short of the end of the CDR3; the missing end is completed from the germline J gene. In germline, CDR1 is NNHDY, CDR2 SYVADS. This CDR3 has 17 amino acids. The J segment lost 3 bases and the V segment lost 2 bases, leaving 9 bases of the junction unmatched.

A note on this clone: Gene names and germline refer to mouse. From the germline J gene comes the end of the CDR3, since the read stops 4 residues before it. V gene TRBV14 combines with J gene TRBJ2-7, with 7 bases matching TRBD1. The CDR3 has 13 residues. Germline values: CDR1 SGHDT, CDR2 FRDEAV. The covered CDR3 bases are TGTGCCAGCAGGCCGGGACAGAATTAT. Translated: CASRPGQNY. The whole CDR3 reads CASRPGQNYEQYF.